A selection of T cell receptor beta chains follows, all from one sample in a study of blood T cell repertoires in COVID-19. Sequenced by immunoSEQ multiplex PCR; TCRdb stores in-frame clones only, minus some. The sample consists of roughly 140,000 clones, 70% to 90% of them appearing once. Material: peripheral blood. The receptors originated from a woman aged 55-75 years with COVID-19, enrolled during active disease. CDR3s include the opening cysteine and the closing phenylalanine or tryptophan. The D gene is left open where the match is weak. Only some rows state a clone size, as once, few, many or a class for expanded clones.

d_call clone_size cdr3_length j_call v_call cdr3_aa cdr3_nt
TRBD1 . 14 TRBJ2-7 TRBV12-5 CASAPRDRVYEQYF TGTGCTAGTGCCCCTCGGGACAGGGTCTACGAGCAGTACTTC
. . 15 TRBJ1-6 TRBV6-5 CASTPRQVWNSPLHF TGTGCCAGCACCCCCCGACAGGTATGGAATTCACCCCTCCACTTT
TRBD1 once 16 TRBJ1-3 TRBV2 CASGQDRDRFGNTIYF TGTGCCAGCGGCCAGGACAGGGACAGGTTTGGAAACACCATATATTTT
TRBD1 . 13 TRBJ1-1 TRBV11-2 CASSRTGGTEAFF TGTGCCAGCAGTAGAACAGGGGGCACTGAAGCTTTCTTT
. . 14 TRBJ2-5 TRBV11-2 CASSFWAGRETQYF TGTGCCAGCAGCTTCTGGGCAGGGCGAGAGACCCAGTACTTC
. . 13 TRBJ1-1 TRBV5-6 CASSATANTEAFF TGTGCCAGCAGCGCGACAGCGAACACTGAAGCTTTCTTT
. . 15 TRBJ2-3 TRBV9 CASSESGYYTDTQYF TGTGCCAGCAGCGAAAGCGGCTACTACACAGATACGCAGTATTTT
TRBD1 . 16 TRBJ2-7 TRBV15 CATSIWTGAEGYEQYF TGTGCCACCAGCATATGGACAGGGGCTGAGGGCTACGAGCAGTACTTC
TRBD2 . 15 TRBJ2-1 TRBV10-3 CAISDVPGLETEQFF TGTGCCATCAGTGATGTACCGGGACTAGAAACTGAGCAGTTCTTC
. . 13 TRBJ1-4 TRBV7-2 CATSRSTNEKLFF TGTGCCACTTCCCGTTCAACTAATGAAAAACTGTTTTTT
. . 15 TRBJ1-5 TRBV15 CATSSTGFVDQPQHF TGTGCCACCAGCAGCACAGGGTTCGTCGATCAGCCCCAGCATTTT
. . 14 TRBJ1-1 TRBV13 CASSLGGGNTEAFF TGTGCCAGCAGCTTGGGAGGAGGGAACACTGAAGCTTTCTTT
TRBD2 . 17 TRBJ2-1 TRBV4-2 CASSQPLAGGASNEQFF TGTGCCAGCAGCCAACCGTTAGCGGGGGGGGCCTCCAATGAGCAGTTCTTC
. . 19 TRBJ2-1 TRBV18 CASSPASPDPERPYNEQFF TGTGCCAGCTCACCAGCTAGCCCAGATCCCGAAAGGCCCTACAATGAGCAGTTCTTC
. . 15 TRBJ1-6 TRBV30 CAWTPGAKSGSPLHF TGTGCCTGGACCCCAGGGGCCAAAAGTGGTTCACCCCTCCACTTT
. . 15 TRBJ1-4 TRBV5-4 CASSRAGGRYEKLFF TGTGCCAGCAGCCGTGCGGGAGGGAGGTATGAAAAACTGTTTTTT
TRBD2 . 15 TRBJ2-1 TRBV11-2 CASSLVSGGHNEQFF TGTGCCAGCAGCTTGGTTAGCGGGGGGCACAATGAGCAGTTCTTC
TRBD1 . 13 TRBJ1-4 TRBV27 CASGDSLNEKLFF TGTGCCAGCGGGGACAGCCTTAATGAAAAACTGTTTTTT
TRBD1 . 14 TRBJ1-5 TRBV5-3 CARTVTGGLQPQHF TGTGCCAGAACCGTAACAGGGGGGCTCCAGCCCCAGCATTTT
TRBD1 . 15 TRBJ1-2 TRBV9 CASSQGGRTNYGYTF TGTGCCAGCAGCCAAGGGGGCAGGACTAACTATGGCTACACCTTC
TRBD2 . 12 TRBJ2-1 TRBV10-3 CAIGLVSHEQFF TGTGCCATCGGACTAGTGTCCCATGAGCAGTTCTTC
TRBD1 . 14 TRBJ1-2 TRBV9 CASSAYGQGTSYTF TGTGCCAGCAGCGCTTATGGACAGGGCACAAGCTACACCTTC
. . 15 TRBJ1-6 TRBV7-8 CASSLVGGVSESLHF TGTGCCAGCAGCTTAGTAGGGGGGGTTTCAGAGTCCCTCCACTTT
TRBD1 . 17 TRBJ1-6 TRBV12-5 CASGLQDRISYNSPLHF TGTGCTAGTGGTTTGCAGGACAGGATTTCCTATAATTCACCCCTCCACTTT
. . 16 TRBJ1-4 TRBV18 CASSPPLGSPNEKLFF TGTGCCAGCTCACCACCTCTGGGCAGCCCGAATGAAAAACTGTTTTTT
. . 12 TRBJ1-1 TRBV27 CASSRTGAEAFF TGTGCCAGCAGCCGAACAGGAGCTGAAGCTTTCTTT
TRBD1 . 14 TRBJ1-2 TRBV9 CASSVSPTGRGYTF TGTGCCAGCAGCGTATCCCCGACAGGGAGAGGCTACACCTTC
. few 15 TRBJ1-1 TRBV5-1 CASRPGHSSNTEAFF TGCGCCAGCAGACCCGGACATTCTTCGAACACTGAAGCTTTCTTT